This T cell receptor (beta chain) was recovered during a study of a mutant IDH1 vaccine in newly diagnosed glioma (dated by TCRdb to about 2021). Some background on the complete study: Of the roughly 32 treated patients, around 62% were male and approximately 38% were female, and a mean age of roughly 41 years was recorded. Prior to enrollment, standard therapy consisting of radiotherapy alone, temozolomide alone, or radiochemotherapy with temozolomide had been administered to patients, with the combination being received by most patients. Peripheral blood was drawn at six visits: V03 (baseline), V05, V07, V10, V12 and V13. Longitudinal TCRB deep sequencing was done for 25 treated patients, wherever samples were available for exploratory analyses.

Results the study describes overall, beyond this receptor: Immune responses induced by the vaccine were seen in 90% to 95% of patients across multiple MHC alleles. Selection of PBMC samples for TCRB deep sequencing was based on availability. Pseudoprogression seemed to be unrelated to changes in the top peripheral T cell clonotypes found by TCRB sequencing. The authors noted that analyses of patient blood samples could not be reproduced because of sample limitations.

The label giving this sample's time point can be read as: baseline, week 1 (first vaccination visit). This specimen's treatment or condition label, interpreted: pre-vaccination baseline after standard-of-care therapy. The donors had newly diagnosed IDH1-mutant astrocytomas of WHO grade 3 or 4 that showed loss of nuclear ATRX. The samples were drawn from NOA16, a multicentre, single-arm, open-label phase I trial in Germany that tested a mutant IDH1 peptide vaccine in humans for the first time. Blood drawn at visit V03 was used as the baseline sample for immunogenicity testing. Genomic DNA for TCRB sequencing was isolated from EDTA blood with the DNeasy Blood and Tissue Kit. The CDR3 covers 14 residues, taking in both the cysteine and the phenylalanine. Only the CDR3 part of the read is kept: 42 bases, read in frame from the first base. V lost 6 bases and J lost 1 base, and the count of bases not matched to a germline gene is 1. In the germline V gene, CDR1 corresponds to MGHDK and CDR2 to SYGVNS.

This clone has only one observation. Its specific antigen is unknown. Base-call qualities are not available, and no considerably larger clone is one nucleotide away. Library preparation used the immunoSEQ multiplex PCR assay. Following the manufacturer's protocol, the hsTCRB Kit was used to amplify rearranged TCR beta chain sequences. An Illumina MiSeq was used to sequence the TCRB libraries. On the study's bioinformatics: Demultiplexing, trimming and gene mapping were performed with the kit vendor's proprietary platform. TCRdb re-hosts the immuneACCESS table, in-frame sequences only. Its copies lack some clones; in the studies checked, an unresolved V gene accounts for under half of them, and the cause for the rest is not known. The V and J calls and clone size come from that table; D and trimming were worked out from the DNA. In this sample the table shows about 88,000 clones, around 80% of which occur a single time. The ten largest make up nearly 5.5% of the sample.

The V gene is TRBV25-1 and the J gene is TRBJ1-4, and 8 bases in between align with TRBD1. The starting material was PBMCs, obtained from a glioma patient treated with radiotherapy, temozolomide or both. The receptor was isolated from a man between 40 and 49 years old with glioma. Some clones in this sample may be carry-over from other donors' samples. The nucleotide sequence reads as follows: TGTGCCAGCAGAGGACAGGGAACTAATGAAAAACTGTTTTTT. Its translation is CASRGQGTNEKLFF.